A selection of T cell receptor beta chains follows, all from one sample in a study of beta chain features in type 1 diabetes. Profiling relied on immunoSEQ multiplex PCR, and the TCRdb table lists in-frame clones only, not all of them. Found here are about half a million clones, more than 9.5% of them singletons; the top ten hold 0.045% to 0.05%. The specimen sequenced was naive CD4+ T cells from blood. Receptors originate from a woman younger than 35 in good health. Each CDR3 is given with its conserved first and last residue. D genes are given only for firm matches. A row's size may be missing; if present it is once, few, many or a size class.

j_gene: TRBJ1-1
abundance: NA
d_gene: NA
v_gene: TRBV30
CDR3nt: TGTGCCTGGAACCCAGTAATGAACACTGAAGCTTTCTTT
CDR3aa: CAWNPVMNTEAFF

j_gene: TRBJ1-3
abundance: few
d_gene: NA
v_gene: TRBV11-3
CDR3nt: TGTGCCAGCAGCCTGACCGGCTCTGGAAACACCATATATTTT
CDR3aa: CASSLTGSGNTIYF

j_gene: TRBJ1-6
abundance: few
d_gene: NA
v_gene: TRBV28
CDR3nt: TGTGCCAGCAGTCCACCGGGAGGGCGGAGAGGCTACTTT
CDR3aa: CASSPPGGRRGYF

j_gene: TRBJ2-6
abundance: NA
d_gene: NA
v_gene: TRBV18
CDR3nt: TGTGCCAGCTCACCCGAACCCTCTGGGGCCAACGTCCTGACTTTC
CDR3aa: CASSPEPSGANVLTF

j_gene: TRBJ2-5
abundance: few
d_gene: TRBD2
v_gene: TRBV30
CDR3nt: TGTGCCTGGCGATCCGGGACTAGCTTTACAGAGACCCAGTACTTC
CDR3aa: CAWRSGTSFTETQYF

j_gene: TRBJ2-3
abundance: few
d_gene: NA
v_gene: TRBV7-2
CDR3nt: TGTGCCAGCAGCTTAGAATTTGCCAGGGAAAGCACAGATACGCAGTATTTT
CDR3aa: CASSLEFARESTDTQYF

j_gene: TRBJ2-1
abundance: NA
d_gene: TRBD2
v_gene: TRBV5-1
CDR3nt: TGCGCCAGCAGCCGGGGACTAGCGGACCTCAATGAGCAGTTCTTC
CDR3aa: CASSRGLADLNEQFF

j_gene: TRBJ1-4
abundance: NA
d_gene: NA
v_gene: TRBV5-1
CDR3nt: TGCGCCAGCAGCCTTTCGGTGTCTAATGAAAAACTGTTTTTT
CDR3aa: CASSLSVSNEKLFF

j_gene: TRBJ1-1
abundance: few
d_gene: TRBD1
v_gene: TRBV30
CDR3nt: TGTGCCTGGAGGTTAGCGGACAGGGGGCGTCAAACTGAAGCTTTCTTT
CDR3aa: CAWRLADRGRQTEAFF

j_gene: TRBJ2-5
abundance: NA
d_gene: NA
v_gene: TRBV6-5
CDR3nt: TGTGCCAGTAGACAGGGACTCCAAGAGACCCAGTACTTC
CDR3aa: CASRQGLQETQYF

j_gene: TRBJ2-1
abundance: few
d_gene: NA
v_gene: TRBV18
CDR3nt: TGTGCCAGCTCACCAGCGGCGCTAAGCTCCTACAATGAGCAGTTCTTC
CDR3aa: CASSPAALSSYNEQFF

j_gene: TRBJ2-1
abundance: few
d_gene: NA
v_gene: TRBV9
CDR3nt: TGTGCCAGCAGCGTAGGTTCGCCGAGTGAGCAGTTCTTC
CDR3aa: CASSVGSPSEQFF

j_gene: TRBJ2-5
abundance: NA
d_gene: NA
v_gene: TRBV11-3
CDR3nt: TGTGCCAGCAGCTCCCACAGGGCACAAGAGACCCAGTACTTC
CDR3aa: CASSSHRAQETQYF

j_gene: TRBJ2-4
abundance: NA
d_gene: NA
v_gene: TRBV11-2
CDR3nt: TGTGCCAGCAGCTCAACCATAGGAACCGGCAAAAACATTCAGTACTTC
CDR3aa: CASSSTIGTGKNIQYF

j_gene: TRBJ2-3
abundance: NA
d_gene: TRBD2
v_gene: TRBV28
CDR3nt: TGTGCCAGCAGTCTCTATAGCGGGGGGCGGAGTACGCAGTATTTT
CDR3aa: CASSLYSGGRSTQYF

j_gene: TRBJ2-3
abundance: few
d_gene: TRBD2
v_gene: TRBV6-5
CDR3nt: TGTGCCAGCAGTTATCACCGGGAGGGCCGCACAGATACGCAGTATTTT
CDR3aa: CASSYHREGRTDTQYF

j_gene: TRBJ1-5
abundance: few
d_gene: NA
v_gene: TRBV7-6
CDR3nt: TGTGCCAGCAGCCCCCGTCAGGAGGGTAATCAGCCCCAGCATTTT
CDR3aa: CASSPRQEGNQPQHF

j_gene: TRBJ2-2
abundance: few
d_gene: TRBD1
v_gene: TRBV5-1
CDR3nt: TGCGCCAGCAGCTCCTTGGACAGGACCACCGGGGAGCTGTTTTTT
CDR3aa: CASSSLDRTTGELFF

j_gene: TRBJ2-1
abundance: many
d_gene: NA
v_gene: TRBV29-1
CDR3nt: TGCAGCGGGGGGTCGGCGAGTGAGCAGTTCTTC
CDR3aa: CSGGSASEQFF

j_gene: TRBJ2-6
abundance: NA
d_gene: NA
v_gene: TRBV7-9
CDR3nt: TGTGCCAGCAGCTTAGTAGGGGCCAACGTCCTGACTTTC
CDR3aa: CASSLVGANVLTF

j_gene: TRBJ1-1
abundance: few
d_gene: NA
v_gene: TRBV7-3
CDR3nt: TGTGCCAGCAGCAAGGGGGAGGGCACTGAAGCTTTCTTT
CDR3aa: CASSKGEGTEAFF

j_gene: TRBJ2-3
abundance: once
d_gene: TRBD1
v_gene: TRBV19
CDR3nt: TGTGCCAGTAGCCGACAGGGGAGCACAGATACGCAGTATTTT
CDR3aa: CASSRQGSTDTQYF

j_gene: TRBJ2-5
abundance: few
d_gene: NA
v_gene: TRBV7-2
CDR3nt: TGTGCCAGCAGCTTAGCGAGAGGGAGTGCGGAGACCCAGTACTTC
CDR3aa: CASSLARGSAETQYF

j_gene: TRBJ2-1
abundance: NA
d_gene: TRBD2
v_gene: TRBV25-1
CDR3nt: TGTGCCAGCAGTGGGGTACAAGGACTAGCGGCCTACAATGAGCAGTTCTTC
CDR3aa: CASSGVQGLAAYNEQFF

j_gene: TRBJ2-1
abundance: NA
d_gene: TRBD2
v_gene: TRBV7-6
CDR3nt: TGTGCCAGCAGCGCATCTAACGGGGGGCTAGCGGGCAACAATGAGCAGTTCTTC
CDR3aa: CASSASNGGLAGNNEQFF

j_gene: TRBJ1-4
abundance: NA
d_gene: NA
v_gene: TRBV2
CDR3nt: TGTGCCCAAGGGGGGGTCGAGGAAAAACTGTTTTTT
CDR3aa: CAQGGVEEKLFF

j_gene: TRBJ1-2
abundance: few
d_gene: NA
v_gene: TRBV7-9
CDR3nt: TGTGCCAGCAGCTTACAGGGTCAGAGCTATGGCTACACCTTC
CDR3aa: CASSLQGQSYGYTF

j_gene: TRBJ2-1
abundance: few
d_gene: NA
v_gene: TRBV30
CDR3nt: TGTGCCTGGAGTTCGACTGGCTACAATGAGCAGTTCTTC
CDR3aa: CAWSSTGYNEQFF

j_gene: TRBJ2-1
abundance: many
d_gene: TRBD1
v_gene: TRBV4-3
CDR3nt: TGCGCCAGCAGCCCGAATCTACAGGGGGCCAAGTACAATGAGCAGTTCTTC
CDR3aa: CASSPNLQGAKYNEQFF

j_gene: TRBJ2-6
abundance: NA
d_gene: NA
v_gene: TRBV7-9
CDR3nt: TGTGCCAGCAGCCCCCTAGGACGGATCTCTGGGGCCAACGTCCTGACTTTC
CDR3aa: CASSPLGRISGANVLTF

j_gene: TRBJ1-1
abundance: few
d_gene: NA
v_gene: TRBV30
CDR3nt: TGTGCCTGGGGAAGGACCGAGAACACTGAAGCTTTCTTT
CDR3aa: CAWGRTENTEAFF

j_gene: TRBJ2-3
abundance: few
d_gene: NA
v_gene: TRBV18
CDR3nt: TGTGCCAGCTCCCTCAGCACAGATACGCAGTATTTT
CDR3aa: CASSLSTDTQYF

j_gene: TRBJ2-2
abundance: NA
d_gene: NA
v_gene: TRBV19
CDR3nt: TGTGCCAGTGCCCGATACGGGGTAACGGACACCGGGGAGCTGTTTTTT
CDR3aa: CASARYGVTDTGELFF

j_gene: TRBJ1-2
abundance: NA
d_gene: NA
v_gene: TRBV20-1
CDR3nt: TGCAGTGCTAGAGGCCTTTATGGCTACACCTTC
CDR3aa: CSARGLYGYTF

j_gene: TRBJ2-3
abundance: NA
d_gene: NA
v_gene: TRBV7-8
CDR3nt: TGTGCCAGCAGCTTACGGCGGGTCGGCACAGATACGCAGTATTTT
CDR3aa: CASSLRRVGTDTQYF

j_gene: TRBJ1-2
abundance: few
d_gene: TRBD1
v_gene: TRBV6-1
CDR3nt: TGTGCCAGCAGTGACCGGGACAGGGGTTACTACACCTTC
CDR3aa: CASSDRDRGYYTF

j_gene: TRBJ1-4
abundance: few
d_gene: NA
v_gene: TRBV30
CDR3nt: TGTGCCTGGAGTGTACCCCGGGGGCTGGGTGAAAAACTGTTTTTT
CDR3aa: CAWSVPRGLGEKLFF

j_gene: TRBJ2-1
abundance: NA
d_gene: TRBD1
v_gene: TRBV14
CDR3nt: TGTGCCAGCAGCCCCCGACAGGGCAAAGGCAATGAGCAGTTCTTC
CDR3aa: CASSPRQGKGNEQFF

j_gene: TRBJ2-4
abundance: NA
d_gene: NA
v_gene: TRBV25-1
CDR3nt: TGTGCCAGCAGTACTTCTACCGGGATCCAAAACATTCAGTACTTC
CDR3aa: CASSTSTGIQNIQYF

j_gene: TRBJ2-3
abundance: NA
d_gene: NA
v_gene: TRBV14
CDR3nt: TGTGCCAGCAGCCAGTCGAGGGCCAGGAGCACAGATACGCAGTATTTT
CDR3aa: CASSQSRARSTDTQYF

j_gene: TRBJ2-1
abundance: few
d_gene: TRBD1
v_gene: TRBV7-2
CDR3nt: TGTGCCAGCAGCCCGGGACAGGGGGTTGGCAATGAGCAGTTCTTC
CDR3aa: CASSPGQGVGNEQFF

j_gene: TRBJ2-2
abundance: NA
d_gene: TRBD2
v_gene: TRBV2
CDR3nt: TGTGCCAGCAGTGTACTAGCGGGCATCACCGGGGAGCTGTTTTTT
CDR3aa: CASSVLAGITGELFF

j_gene: TRBJ2-1
abundance: NA
d_gene: NA
v_gene: TRBV5-6
CDR3nt: TGTGCCAGCAGCTTGGCTACAGCCTCCTACAATGAGCAGTTCTTC
CDR3aa: CASSLATASYNEQFF

j_gene: TRBJ2-1
abundance: NA
d_gene: NA
v_gene: TRBV14
CDR3nt: TGTGCCAGCAGCCCAAATTACGCTAGCAGGAGCTCCTACAATGAGCAGTTCTTC
CDR3aa: CASSPNYASRSSYNEQFF

j_gene: TRBJ2-7
abundance: NA
d_gene: TRBD1
v_gene: TRBV7-2
CDR3nt: TGTGCCAGCAGCGAGACGACAGGGTTTGGCGAGCAGTACTTC
CDR3aa: CASSETTGFGEQYF

j_gene: TRBJ2-1
abundance: few
d_gene: NA
v_gene: TRBV5-1
CDR3nt: TGCGCCAGCAGCTTAGCGCTAGGGGCCTACAATGAGCAGTTCTTC
CDR3aa: CASSLALGAYNEQFF

j_gene: TRBJ2-1
abundance: NA
d_gene: NA
v_gene: TRBV2
CDR3nt: TGTGCCAGCTCCGACGAGAACAATGAGCAGTTCTTC
CDR3aa: CASSDENNEQFF

j_gene: TRBJ2-5
abundance: few
d_gene: NA
v_gene: TRBV9
CDR3nt: TGTGCCAGCAGCGTAGACCTCAGGGTCGGGGAGACCCAGTACTTC
CDR3aa: CASSVDLRVGETQYF

j_gene: TRBJ2-5
abundance: NA
d_gene: NA
v_gene: TRBV25-1
CDR3nt: TGTGCCAGCAGTGGGCTAGACCAAGAGACCCAGTACTTC
CDR3aa: CASSGLDQETQYF

j_gene: TRBJ2-2
abundance: few
d_gene: NA
v_gene: TRBV5-1
CDR3nt: TGCGCCAGCAGCTTGTTCGTACAGGCCTATACCGGGGAGCTGTTTTTT
CDR3aa: CASSLFVQAYTGELFF

j_gene: TRBJ1-5
abundance: NA
d_gene: TRBD1
v_gene: TRBV7-9
CDR3nt: TGTGCCAGCAGCGTGGGACAGGTGGACAATCAGCCCCAGCATTTT
CDR3aa: CASSVGQVDNQPQHF

j_gene: TRBJ2-7
abundance: NA
d_gene: NA
v_gene: TRBV29-1
CDR3nt: TGCAGCGTTCTAGCGGGACAGGCTTCGAAAGTTGGGGAGCAGTACTTC
CDR3aa: CSVLAGQASKVGEQYF

j_gene: TRBJ2-3
abundance: few
d_gene: NA
v_gene: TRBV28
CDR3nt: TGTGCCAGCAGTTTAGGACAGCTGAGCACAGATACGCAGTATTTT
CDR3aa: CASSLGQLSTDTQYF

j_gene: TRBJ2-5
abundance: many
d_gene: NA
v_gene: TRBV13
CDR3nt: TGTGCCAGCAGCTCCTCGACCGGAGCGGGGACCCAGTACTTC
CDR3aa: CASSSSTGAGTQYF